This entry concerns a single TCR beta chain. Its specific antigen is unknown. No per-base quality is available; no much larger clone lies one base away. Patients chosen for sequencing had shown expansion of CD8+CD57+ cells by flow cytometry. Every patient had a diagnosis of severe acquired aplastic anemia based on International Study of Aplastic Anemia and Agranulocytosis and Camitta criteria. No therapy had been received by the patients at the time of blood sampling. In this study, sorted CD4+ and CD8+ T cells from the blood of healthy subjects and of severe aplastic anemia patients had their TCR repertoires deep-sequenced. In the USA, patient enrollment took place under clinicaltrials.gov protocols 00001620, 01623167, 00001397, 00071045, 00081523 and 00961064. Ficoll-Paque density gradient centrifugation was used to isolate peripheral blood mononuclear cells. Before DNA was extracted, CD4+ and CD8+ T cells were sorted using either FACS or magnetic beads.

This sample stems from a study of CD8+CD57+ T cells in acquired aplastic anemia (dated by TCRdb to about 2018). About the study as a whole: DNA extracted from sorted CD4+ and CD8+ cells had a mean of roughly 3.4 ug, with a range of about 0.18 to 27.4 ug. CD8+CD57+ expansion was defined as a frequency above the mean frequency observed in healthy subjects.

Genomic DNA served as template for TCR beta VDJ combination and CDR3 sequence profiling. TCR repertoire sequencing was run on an Illumina HiSeq 2000. The authors' analysis ran thus. Repertoires were assessed using TRBV/TRBJ rearrangement plots, CDR3 size and DJ length profiles, and Simpson's diversity index. The most abundant DNA sequence in the deep sequencing data was taken as the immunodominant clone. CDR3 amino acid sequences were screened for sharing across subjects and were compared with published repertoires and the VDJdb database. The public sequencing data were trimmed at Q25 with fastp and processed into clonotypes with MiXCR by TCRdb, which kept only in-frame beta chains. Identical CDR3 protein sequences are pooled into one entry, listed with their most common genes and DNA. What appears here as the V and J calls and clone size reflects TCRdb's work, not the paper's. Here the sample has more than 150,000 distinct CDR3 sequences; roughly 50% occur a single time. The top ten clones comprise under 15% of the sample.

The research as a whole found: Roughly 30 CD8+ CDR3 sequences were found to be shared between patients and controls, but these sequences appeared to be highly expressed in patients and within the immunodominant clones of the patients. Patients and healthy controls showed no significant difference in CD8+ Simpson's diversity (P=0.060).

Sequences were obtained from sorted CD4+, CD8+, or CD8+CD57+ T cells (not recorded which) from PBMCs. This TCR came from a human donor with aplastic anemia.

The DNA sequence is as follows: TGTGCCAGCAGCCTTCATAAGGGGGCTCGGCAGCCCCAGCATTTT. It encodes CASSLHKGARQPQHF. The chain links TRBV7-2 with TRBJ1-5; 7 middle bases align to TRBD1. Its CDR3 holds 15 amino acids, cysteine through phenylalanine. This entry keeps only the CDR3 DNA: 45 bases, framed from base 1. Reading the germline V gene gives CDR1 SGHTA and CDR2 FQGNSA. V trim: 5 bases; J trim: 7 bases; unmatched bases: 11. Extended through the reference TRBV7-2 and TRBJ1-5 proteins, this CDR3 yields the full variable domain: GAGVSQSPSNKVTEKGKDVELRCDPISGHTALYWYRQSLGQGLEFLIYFQGNSAPDKSGLPSDRFSAERTGGSVSTLTIQRTQQEDSAVYLCASSLHKGARQPQHFGDGTRLSIL.